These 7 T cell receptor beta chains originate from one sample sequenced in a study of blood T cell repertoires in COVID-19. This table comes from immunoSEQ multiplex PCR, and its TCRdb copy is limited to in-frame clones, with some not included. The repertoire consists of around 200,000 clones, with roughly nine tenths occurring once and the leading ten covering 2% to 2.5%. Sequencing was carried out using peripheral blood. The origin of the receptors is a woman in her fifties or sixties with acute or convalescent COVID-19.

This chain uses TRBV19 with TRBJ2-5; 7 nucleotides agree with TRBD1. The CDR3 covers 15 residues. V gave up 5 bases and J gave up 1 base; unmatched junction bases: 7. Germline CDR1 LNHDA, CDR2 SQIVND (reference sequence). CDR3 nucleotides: TGTGCCAGTAGTGGAAGTGGGACAGCCCAAGAGACCCAGTACTTC. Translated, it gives CASSGSGTAQETQYF.

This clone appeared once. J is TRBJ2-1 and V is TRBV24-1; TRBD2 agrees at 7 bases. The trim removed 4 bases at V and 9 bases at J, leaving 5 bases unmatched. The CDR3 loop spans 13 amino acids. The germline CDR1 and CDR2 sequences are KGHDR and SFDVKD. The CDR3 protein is CATSDLRGSEQFF. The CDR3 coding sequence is TGTGCCACCAGTGACCTGCGGGGGAGTGAGCAGTTCTTC.

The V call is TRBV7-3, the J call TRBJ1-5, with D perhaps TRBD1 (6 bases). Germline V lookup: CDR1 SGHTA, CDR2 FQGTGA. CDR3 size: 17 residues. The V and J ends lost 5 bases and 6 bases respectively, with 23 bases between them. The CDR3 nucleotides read TGTGCCAGCAGCCCCCGCCGATCCGGGACATCCAGTCAGCCCCAGCATTTT. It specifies CASSPRRSGTSSQPQHF. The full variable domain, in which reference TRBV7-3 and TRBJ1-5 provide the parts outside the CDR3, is GAGVSQTPSNKVTEKGKYVELRCDPISGHTALYWYRQSLGQGPEFLIYFQGTGAADDSGLPNDRFFAVRPEGSVSTLKIQRTERGDSAVYLCASSPRRSGTSSQPQHFGDGTRLSIL.

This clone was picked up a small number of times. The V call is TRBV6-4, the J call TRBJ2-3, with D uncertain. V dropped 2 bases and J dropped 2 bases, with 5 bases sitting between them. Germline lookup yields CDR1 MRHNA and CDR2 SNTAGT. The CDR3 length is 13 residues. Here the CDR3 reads CASSDGFTDTQYF. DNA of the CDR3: TGTGCCAGCAGTGACGGCTTCACAGATACGCAGTATTTT.

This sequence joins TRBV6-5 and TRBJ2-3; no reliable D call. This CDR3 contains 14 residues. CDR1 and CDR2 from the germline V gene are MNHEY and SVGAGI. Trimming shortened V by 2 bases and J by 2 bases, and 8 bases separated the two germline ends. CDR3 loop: CASSYRRYTDTQYF. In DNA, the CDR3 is TGTGCCAGCAGTTACCGGCGGTACACAGATACGCAGTATTTT.

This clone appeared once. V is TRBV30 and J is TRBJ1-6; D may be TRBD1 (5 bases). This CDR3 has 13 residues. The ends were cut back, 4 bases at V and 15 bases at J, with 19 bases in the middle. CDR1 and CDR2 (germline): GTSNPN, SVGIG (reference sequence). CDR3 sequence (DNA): TGTGCCTGGATGGAAGGGGTTCCCATGGGCCTCCACTTT. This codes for CAWMEGVPMGLHF.

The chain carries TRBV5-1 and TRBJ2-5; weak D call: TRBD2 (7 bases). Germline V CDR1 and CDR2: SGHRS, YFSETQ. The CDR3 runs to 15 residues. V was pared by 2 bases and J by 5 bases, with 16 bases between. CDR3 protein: CASSLGGGAFETQYF. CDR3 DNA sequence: TGCGCCAGCAGCTTAGGTGGGGGGGCCTTCGAGACCCAGTACTTC.